This TCR beta chain was recovered during a study of blood T cell repertoires in COVID-19. With V trimmed by 6 bases and J by 5 bases, 6 bases remained unmatched. The CDR3 totals 13 residues. Germline V gives CDR1 MNHEY, CDR2 SVGAGI. The count of this clone is one. Sequenced by immunoSEQ multiplex PCR; TCRdb stores in-frame clones only, minus some. Of roughly 200,000 clones listed, about 85% were seen once; the top ten hold 18%. The sample comprised PBMCs or T cells enriched from blood (not recorded which). This clonotype was sampled from a middle-aged man who had recovered from COVID-19. This chain links TRBV6-5 with TRBJ1-1; 7 positions match TRBD1. This chain's CDR3 is CASRRGQGTEAFF. DNA for the CDR3: TGTGCCAGCAGGAGGGGGCAGGGGACTGAAGCTTTCTTT.